This T cell receptor beta chain was identified during a study of cytomegalovirus exposure and HLA in healthy donors. Vbeta (60) and Jbeta (13) primers were used in the PCR. Using immunoSEQ multiplex PCR, the repertoire was profiled, and TCRdb retains in-frame clones only, with some absent. The sample holds roughly 200,000 clones, 80% to 90% seen once. Germline loops: CDR1 LGHNA, CDR2 YNFKEQ. The CDR3 is 14 residues long. Deletions cut 0 bases from V and 3 bases from J, with 9 bases between. Sequencing was carried out using PBMCs. V and J are TRBV4-2 and TRBJ2-7; D perhaps matches TRBD2 (5 bases). The sequence derives from a man younger than 40 in good health and CMV-seronegative. The DNA for the CDR3 is TGTGCCAGCAGCCAAGAACTAGGTGGCTACGAGCAGTACTTC. Protein product: CASSQELGGYEQYF.